The 21 T cell receptor beta chains below were found in one sample sequenced in a study of response to subunit inactivated influenza vaccine (dated by TCRdb to between 2018 and 2020). The library was obtained by RT-PCR. The reads were generated on an Illumina HiSeq 2500. The public reads were reanalyzed by TCRdb: fastp trimming at Q25, MiXCR alignment, in-frame beta chains only. Records with the same CDR3 protein are collapsed into one entry carrying the most frequent genes and DNA. The sample profile shows just under 550,000 distinct CDR3 sequences; 20% to 25% of them were found once. Of the sample, roughly 2.8% falls within the top ten clones. These data were also reused for a study on T cells expressing NK-cell markers. The second study reports: 5'RACE template switching, by which a universal primer site and unique molecular identifiers were added, was used to make TCR beta cDNA libraries.

The input for sequencing was CD4+ T cells sorted from PBMCs, taken 11 to 12 days after vaccination. The receptors shown here come from a man aged 50 to 59 who received an inactivated influenza vaccine. Donor details come from another sample of the same person, matched by shared clones.

This clonotype has ten or more counts. The V call is TRBV4-2, the J call TRBJ2-3, with 8 bases matching TRBD2. This CDR3 region has 16 residues. CDR1 and CDR2 (germline): LGHNA, YNFKEQ. V dropped 1 base and J dropped 1; count of bases not matched to a gene: 4. CDR3 in amino acids: CASSQVSGTRTDTQYF. The DNA of the CDR3 is TGTGCCAGCAGCCAAGTTAGCGGGACACGCACAGATACGCAGTATTTT.

The chain couples TRBV12-3 or TRBV12-4 to TRBJ1-1, with D perhaps matching TRBD1 (6 bases). V shed 8 bases and J shed 0 bases, with 13 bases lying between them. The CDR3 is 14 amino acids. CDR3 sequence reads: CASLIGGVNTEAFF. CDR3 coding DNA: TGTGCCAGCCTAATAGGGGGGGTGAACACTGAAGCTTTCTTT.

This clonotype has only a few counts. J is TRBJ2-3 and V is TRBV4-3; D ambiguous. Germline CDR1 and CDR2: LGHNA and YSLEER. There are 15 residues in the CDR3. The germline V and J ends were trimmed by 0 bases and 5 bases, with 12 bases remaining between them. The CDR3 reads CASSQEPLVGDTQYF. Written as DNA, the CDR3 is TGCGCCAGCAGCCAAGAACCTCTAGTGGGAGATACGCAGTATTTT.

This clonotype was counted only a few times. V is TRBV9 and J is TRBJ2-1; 14 nucleotides align to TRBD2. There are 18 residues in the CDR3. The V gene end was trimmed by 2 bases and the J gene end by 0 bases; junction bases not matched to a gene: 4. Germline CDR1 and CDR2: SGDLS and YYNGEE. The DNA for the CDR3 is TGTGCCAGCAGCGTTGGGACTAGCGGGAGTCGCTCCTACAATGAGCAGTTCTTC. Its protein product is CASSVGTSGSRSYNEQFF.

This chain links TRBV6-2 or TRBV6-3 with TRBJ1-1; D not certain. V was cut by 10 bases and J by 1 base, with 7 bases left in between. Germline CDR1 reads MNHEY; CDR2 reads SVGEGT. This CDR3 contains 11 residues. DNA of the CDR3: TGTGCCACGAACGGGAACACTGAAGCTTTCTTT. Translation: CATNGNTEAFF.

A few counts support this clonotype. The CDR3 protein is CASSRTHNEQFF. CDR3 nucleotide sequence: TGTGCCAGCAGCCGGACCCACAATGAGCAGTTCTTC. This chain links TRBV7-2 with TRBJ2-1; D not certain. The CDR3 runs to 12 residues. Germline-derived CDR1 and CDR2 are SGHTA and FQGNSA. The V end was cut by 5 bases, the J end by 5 bases, with 7 bases between.

This clonotype was picked up many times. The CDR3 DNA is TGCGCCAGCAGGTCCGGGACAGGGGCAAGATTAGCTAATGAAAAACTGTTTTTT. Its translation: CASRSGTGARLANEKLFF. J is TRBJ1-4 and V is TRBV4-1; 10 nucleotides agree with TRBD1. The CDR3 consists of 18 residues. CDR1 and CDR2 (germline): MGHRA, YSYEKL. The junction had 13 bases not matched to a gene; V was cut back by 6 bases and J by 3 bases.

The chain combines TRBV6-5 with TRBJ2-1; the match to TRBD2 covers 7 bases. Germline CDR1 MNHEY, CDR2 SVGAGI. The CDR3 is 17 amino acids. V trimming: 0 bases; J trimming: 1 base; junction bases outside the gene matches: 6. CDR3 nucleotides: TGTGCCAGCAGTTACTCGGGCGGGAGAGGTTCCTACAATGAGCAGTTCTTC. This sequence encodes CASSYSGGRGSYNEQFF.

The chain combines TRBV11-2 with TRBJ2-7; 7 bases map to TRBD1. After removal of 4 bases from V and 6 bases from J, the junction contained 12 bases not matched to a gene. CDR1 and CDR2 (germline): SGHAT, FQNNGV. This CDR3 has 15 residues. The CDR3 reads CASSWDSPGPSEQYF. The CDR3 DNA sequence: TGTGCCAGCAGCTGGGACAGTCCCGGGCCATCCGAGCAGTACTTC.

A few counts support this clonotype. The V gene is TRBV7-2, the J gene TRBJ1-5; 9 positions match TRBD1. Germline loops: CDR1 SGHTA, CDR2 FQGNSA. The CDR3 has 17 amino acids. V dropped 4 bases and J dropped 1; count of bases not matched to a gene: 8. The CDR3 spells CASSSGQGLFSNQPQHF. The CDR3 DNA follows: TGTGCCAGCAGCTCGGGACAGGGACTTTTCAGCAATCAGCCCCAGCATTTT.

This sequence joins TRBV5-6 and TRBJ2-6; possibly TRBD1 for D (5 bases). Between the trimmed V and J ends, which lost 0 bases and 4 bases, there was a span of 8 bases. This CDR3 is built from 15 residues. Germline loops: CDR1 SGHDT, CDR2 YYEEEE. The CDR3 here is CASSLGGHGANVLTF. In DNA form, the CDR3 reads TGTGCCAGCAGCTTGGGAGGACACGGGGCCAACGTCCTGACTTTC. The whole variable domain, remainder taken from reference TRBV5-6 and TRBJ2-6, is DAGVTQSPTHLIKTRGQQVTLRCSPKSGHDTVSWYQQALGQGPQFIFQYYEEEERQRGNFPDRFSGHQFPNYSSELNVNALLLGDSALYLCASSLGGHGANVLTFGAGSRLTVL.

V is TRBV6-5 and J is TRBJ2-1, with 11 nucleotides matching TRBD2. J lost 4 bases, V lost 6 bases, and 5 bases had no gene match. CDR1 MNHEY and CDR2 SVGAGI come from the germline V gene. The CDR3 spans 15 residues. CDR3 nucleotide sequence: TGTGCCAGCAGAATTACTAGCGGGGGATACAATGAGCAGTTCTTC. Translated: CASRITSGGYNEQFF.

This clonotype was counted between two and nine times. The chain carries TRBV2 and TRBJ1-5, with D tentatively TRBD1 (5 bases). Germline lookup yields CDR1 SNHLY and CDR2 FYNNEI. V shed 2 bases and J shed 6 bases, with 14 bases lying between them. The CDR3 has 15 amino acids. CDR3 protein: CASSEYSRTGQPQHF. Here the CDR3 DNA reads TGTGCCAGCAGTGAATATTCCCGCACAGGTCAGCCCCAGCATTTT.

This clonotype was seen many times. The chain recombines TRBV12-3 or TRBV12-4 with TRBJ2-2; 7 positions match TRBD1. V gave up 9 bases and J gave up 6 bases; unmatched junction bases: 13. The CDR3 is made up of 15 amino acids. Here the CDR3 reads CASRIQGSVSGELFF. CDR3 sequence (DNA): TGTGCCAGTAGGATACAGGGGAGTGTGTCCGGGGAGCTGTTTTTT.

This chain links TRBV12-3 or TRBV12-4 with TRBJ1-2; the D is unclear. This CDR3 is built from 14 residues. The V gene lost 6 bases and the J gene lost 2 bases, with 13 bases spanning the gap. The CDR3: CASRSYGKNYGYTF. For the CDR3, the DNA is TGTGCCAGCAGATCGTACGGAAAGAACTATGGCTACACCTTC.

The J gene is TRBJ2-3, the V gene TRBV15; D unclear. CDR1 LNHNV and CDR2 YYDKDF come from the germline V gene (reference sequence). The CDR3 runs to 13 residues. The V gene lost 0 bases and the J gene lost 6 bases, with 7 bases spanning the gap. CDR3 nucleotides: TGTGCCACCAGCAGAGATCAGAAGGATACGCAGTATTTT. It encodes CATSRDQKDTQYF.

This clonotype was detected a few times. The rearrangement joins TRBV6-1 to TRBJ2-7, with 7 bases lining up with TRBD2. This CDR3 has 16 amino acids. CDR1 is MNHNS and CDR2 is SASEGT in the germline V gene. V shed 4 bases and J 0 bases; nucleotides not matched to a gene: 9. In DNA, the CDR3 is TGTGCCAGCAGTGGGTTTCTTGGCGGGAGCTCCTACGAGCAGTACTTC. Translated: CASSGFLGGSSYEQYF.

This clonotype was seen more than once but under ten times. The chain is built from TRBV6-2 or TRBV6-3 and TRBJ2-4; 8 positions match TRBD1. Germline V gives CDR1 MNHEY, CDR2 SVGEGT. This CDR3 region has 16 residues. Trimming took 0 bases from V and 8 from J; bases not matched to a gene: 9. CDR3 in DNA: TGTGCCAGCAGTTACTCGCCGGACAGGGTGACGGACATTCAGTACTTC. This gives the protein CASSYSPDRVTDIQYF.

This clonotype was observed at least ten times. The genes are TRBV4-2 and TRBJ2-6; 7 bases map to TRBD2. V lost 4 bases, J lost 12 bases, and 12 bases stayed unmatched. This CDR3 has 15 residues. The germline gives CDR1 LGHNA, CDR2 YNFKEQ. The CDR3 sequence is CASSPNLAASSVLTF. As DNA, the CDR3 is TGTGCCAGCAGCCCTAACCTAGCGGCTAGCAGCGTCCTGACTTTC.

This clonotype was observed a few times. V is TRBV5-1 and J is TRBJ2-7, with D perhaps matching TRBD2 (5 bases). The V end was cut by 0 bases, the J end by 3 bases, with 10 bases between. This CDR3 spans 14 amino acids. Germline assignment: CDR1 SGHRS and CDR2 YFSETQ. CDR3 sequence: CASSLVSRDYEQYF. DNA for the CDR3: TGCGCCAGCAGCTTGGTATCGAGGGACTACGAGCAGTACTTC.

The chain employs TRBV7-2 and TRBJ2-3; D is possibly TRBD2 (6 bases). Trimming cost V 5 bases and J 14 bases, with 17 bases left between them. Germline CDR1 and CDR2: SGHTA and FQGNSA. The CDR3 totals 12 residues. The CDR3 DNA reads TGTGCCAGCAGCCACGGGGGTTCTAGTCGGTATTTT. It translates to CASSHGGSSRYF. Using reference TRBV7-2 and TRBJ2-3 for the parts outside the CDR3, the full variable domain is GAGVSQSPSNKVTEKGKDVELRCDPISGHTALYWYRQSLGQGLEFLIYFQGNSAPDKSGLPSDRFSAERTGGSVSTLTIQRTQQEDSAVYLCASSHGGSSRYFGPGTRLTVL.